The 26 T cell receptor beta chains given below trace back to one sample, sequenced in a study of cytomegalovirus exposure and HLA in healthy donors. Use of 60 Vbeta and 13 Jbeta primers characterized the PCR. Repertoires were generated with immunoSEQ multiplex PCR, while TCRdb's copy carries only in-frame clones and drops some. The table includes 150,000 or so clones, roughly 80% detected once. The specimen was PBMCs. These receptors were taken from a man aged 50 or older in good health and CMV-seropositive.

The rearrangement joins TRBV13 to TRBJ2-1; the match to TRBD2 covers 11 bases. Germline loops: CDR1 PRHDT, CDR2 FYEKMQ (reference sequence). V was pared by 5 bases and J by 8 bases, with 8 bases of the junction left unmatched. CDR3 length equals 15 residues. Here the CDR3 reads CASSPGLAGEDEQFF. The CDR3 DNA sequence: TGTGCCAGCAGCCCAGGACTAGCGGGTGAGGATGAGCAGTTCTTC.

The rearrangement links TRBV5-1 to TRBJ1-2; a possible D gene is TRBD1 (5 bases). Trimming took 0 bases from V and 6 from J, leaving 18 bases between them. There are 16 residues in the CDR3. Germline CDR1 reads SGHRS; CDR2 reads YFSETQ. The CDR3 region is CASSLVFRGSGNGYTF. The CDR3, as DNA: TGCGCCAGCAGCTTGGTTTTTAGGGGAAGTGGAAATGGCTACACCTTC.

The J gene is TRBJ2-1, the V gene TRBV7-3; the D gene is possibly TRBD2 (6 bases). This CDR3 has 17 residues. The V gene lost 5 bases and the J gene lost 4 bases, with 21 bases spanning the gap. Germline V lookup: CDR1 SGHTA, CDR2 FQGTGA. CDR3 protein: CASSQRALSGVYNEQFF. In DNA, the CDR3 is TGTGCCAGCAGCCAACGGGCCCTTAGCGGCGTTTACAATGAGCAGTTCTTC.

The chain carries TRBV9 and TRBJ2-5; possible D gene TRBD1, 5 bases. The germline V and J ends were trimmed by 4 bases and 4 bases, with 11 bases remaining between them. Germline V gene lookup returns CDR1 SGDLS and CDR2 YYNGEE. CDR3 length: 13 amino acids. CDR3 loop: CASSPQGSETQYF. CDR3 bases: TGTGCCAGCAGCCCGCAGGGTTCAGAGACCCAGTACTTC.

The CDR3 is CASTEKGRRGSYEQYF. The CDR3 coding sequence is TGTGCCAGCACCGAAAAGGGTCGGAGAGGGTCCTACGAGCAGTACTTC. The chain is built from TRBV2 and TRBJ2-7; D is possibly TRBD2 (5 bases). The V gene's germline CDR1 is SNHLY and CDR2 FYNNEI. The CDR3 runs 16 residues. Deletions cut 7 bases from V and 1 base from J, with 20 bases between.

The V gene is TRBV29-1, the J gene TRBJ2-5, with 8 positions matching TRBD1. CDR1 is SQVTM and CDR2 is ANQGSEA in the germline V gene. This CDR3 region has 14 residues. The V gene end was trimmed by 3 bases and the J gene end by 5 bases; junction bases not matched to a gene: 8. The CDR3 region is CSVEARGLRETQYF. The CDR3 coding sequence is TGCAGCGTTGAGGCCAGGGGGCTACGGGAGACCCAGTACTTC.

The chain carries TRBV5-6 and TRBJ2-1; no reliable D call. In germline, CDR1 is SGHDT, CDR2 YYEEEE. V dropped 6 bases and J dropped 5 bases, with 6 bases sitting between them. The CDR3 length is 11 residues. The chain's CDR3 is CASTRNNEQFF. The CDR3 nucleotides are TGTGCCAGCACCAGAAACAATGAGCAGTTCTTC.

The J gene is TRBJ1-5, the V gene TRBV6-5, with TRBD1 identical over 8 bases. V was pared by 0 bases and J by 6 bases, with 4 bases of the junction left unmatched. The CDR3 length is 15 residues. The germline gives CDR1 MNHEY, CDR2 SVGAGI. The CDR3 region is CASSYSNTGGQPQHF. CDR3 coding DNA: TGTGCCAGCAGTTACTCGAATACAGGGGGTCAGCCCCAGCATTTT.

The chain carries TRBV7-9 and TRBJ2-5; D is uncertain. From germline, CDR1 is SEHNR and CDR2 FQNEAQ (reference sequence). CDR3 length equals 13 residues. V was clipped by 7 bases and J by 4 bases, with 13 bases between them. The chain's CDR3 is CASIPLPGETQYF. The CDR3 DNA reads as TGTGCCAGCATCCCTCTACCCGGAGAGACCCAGTACTTC.

This chain links TRBV13 with TRBJ1-5; D is unresolved. The CDR3 consists of 14 residues. The V gene lost 1 base and the J gene lost 3 bases, with 7 bases spanning the gap. The germline V gene encodes CDR1 PRHDT and CDR2 FYEKMQ (reference sequence). The CDR3 is CASSLAGSNQPQHF. In nucleotides, the CDR3 is TGTGCCAGCAGCTTAGCGGGGTCCAATCAGCCCCAGCATTTT.

The genes are TRBV5-5 and TRBJ2-3; 8 positions agree with TRBD2. The CDR3 extends over 16 amino acids. The J segment lost 3 bases and the V segment lost 0 bases, leaving 6 bases of the junction unmatched. The V gene's germline CDR1 is SGHKS and CDR2 YYEKEE (reference sequence). The CDR3 loop reads CASSLEGLAGTDTQYF. CDR3 DNA: TGTGCCAGCAGCTTGGAAGGACTAGCCGGGACAGATACGCAGTATTTT.

V gene TRBV30 combines with J gene TRBJ2-1; D ambiguous. Germline CDR1 is GTSNPN and CDR2 is SVGIG (reference sequence). V was shortened by 4 bases and J by 8 bases, with 9 bases between the two germline ends. The CDR3 extends over 11 amino acids. CDR3 in amino acids: CAWNSRYEQFF. CDR3 in DNA: TGTGCCTGGAATAGTCGTTATGAGCAGTTCTTC.

J is TRBJ1-2 and V is TRBV7-9; the match to TRBD1 covers 7 bases. Trimming cost V 5 bases and J 2 bases; bases outside gene matches: 11. The CDR3 has 16 amino acids. Germline V gene data show CDR1 as SEHNR and CDR2 as FQNEAQ (reference sequence). The DNA for the CDR3 is TGTGCCAGCAGCCCAAACCGGGACAGATACAACTATGGCTACACCTTC. Encoded protein: CASSPNRDRYNYGYTF.

The table lists this clone with a few counts. The genes are TRBV5-4 and TRBJ2-2; 8 nucleotides align to TRBD2. With V trimmed by 8 bases and J by 1 base, 10 bases remained unmatched. Germline CDR1 SGHNT, CDR2 YYREEE (reference sequence). CDR3 length: 16 amino acids. DNA of the CDR3: TGTGCCAGTAAACAAGGGGGACTAGGGAACACCGGGGAGCTGTTTTTT. Its protein product is CASKQGGLGNTGELFF.

V is TRBV19 and J is TRBJ1-5, with D perhaps TRBD1 (6 bases). The CDR3 spans 10 residues. From germline, CDR1 is LNHDA and CDR2 SQIVND (reference sequence). The V gene lost 5 bases and the J gene lost 16 bases, with 12 bases spanning the gap. In nucleotides, the CDR3 is TGTGCCAGTAGTGACAGGTTCATACATTTT. This gives the protein CASSDRFIHF.

V and J are TRBV19 and TRBJ2-7; D remains unclear. This CDR3 comprises 14 residues. Germline V gene lookup returns CDR1 LNHDA and CDR2 SQIVND (reference sequence). Trimming shortened V by 0 bases and J by 2 bases, and 8 bases separated the two germline ends. CDR3 DNA: TGTGCCAGTAGTATAGATACTGGAGCCTACGAGCAGTACTTC. This encodes CASSIDTGAYEQYF.

The V and J genes are TRBV7-2 and TRBJ2-7; TRBD2 aligns across 11 bases. Germline V gene lookup returns CDR1 SGHTA and CDR2 FQGNSA. The V segment lost 3 bases and the J segment 0 bases; nucleotides outside the gene matches: 1. The CDR3 is made up of 15 amino acids. CDR3 DNA sequence: TGTGCCAGCAGCTTGGGACTAGCGGTCTCCTACGAGCAGTACTTC. Translation: CASSLGLAVSYEQYF.

V is TRBV10-3 and J is TRBJ2-7; weak D call: TRBD2 (5 bases). Trimming cost V 4 bases and J 2 bases, with 12 bases left between them. CDR1 and CDR2 (germline): ENHRY, SYGVKD. The CDR3 has 14 residues. This CDR3 reads CAISGGADPYEQYF. CDR3 nucleotides: TGTGCCATCAGTGGAGGAGCGGACCCCTACGAGCAGTACTTC.

This clone has a handful of counts. This chain uses TRBV28 with TRBJ2-7; D may be TRBD1 (7 bases). The CDR3 sequence is 16 residues long. Germline V CDR1 and CDR2: MDHEN, SYDVKM. V gave up 2 bases and J gave up 3 bases, with 17 bases separating them. CDR3 loop: CASSLVGAGGGYEQYF. The CDR3 DNA sequence: TGTGCCAGCAGTTTAGTGGGGGCAGGGGGAGGCTACGAGCAGTACTTC.

Remarks on this clone: Relative to the germline gene, one junction end is altered; a read error may explain this. The chain has TRBV28 and TRBJ1-1, with D possibly matching TRBD1 (6 bases). The CDR3 length is 14 residues. CDR1 is MDHEN, CDR2 SYDVKM, per germline. Here the CDR3 DNA reads TGTGCCAGCATTTTAGCAGGGGCGAACACTGAAGCTTTCTTT. Translation gives CASILAGANTEAFF. The full variable domain, rest sourced from reference TRBV28 and TRBJ1-1, is DVKVTQSSRYLVKRTGEKVFLECVQDMDHENMFWYRQDPGLGLRLIYFSYDVKMKEKGDIPEGYSVSREKKERFSLILESASTNQTSMYLCASILAGANTEAFFGQGTRLTVV.

The chain combines TRBV4-1 with TRBJ2-7; TRBD1 aligns across 8 bases. CDR3 length equals 15 residues. After removal of 3 bases from V and 0 bases from J, the junction contained 4 bases not matched to a gene. Looked up from germline, CDR1 is MGHRA and CDR2 is YSYEKL. The CDR3 is CASSQTGQASYEQYF. The CDR3 DNA reads as TGCGCCAGCAGCCAGACGGGACAGGCCTCCTACGAGCAGTACTTC.

V and J are TRBV5-8 and TRBJ1-5; 9 bases agree with TRBD1. The length of the CDR3 is 14 residues. Losses at the gene ends were 4 bases for V and 4 bases for J; bases not matched to a gene: 3. Germline assignment: CDR1 SGHTS and CDR2 YDEGEE. CDR3 DNA sequence: TGTGCCAGCAGCCCTGGACAGGGGAATCAGCCCCAGCATTTT. This codes for CASSPGQGNQPQHF.

This chain connects TRBV7-3 to TRBJ2-7, with no clear D. The CDR3 has 14 residues. V dropped 2 bases and J dropped 5 bases, with 13 bases sitting between them. Germline CDR1 SGHTA, CDR2 FQGTGA. The CDR3 protein is CASSLSGLIDEQYF. CDR3 coding DNA: TGTGCCAGCAGCTTATCGGGTTTGATCGACGAGCAGTACTTC.

V gene TRBV4-1 combines with J gene TRBJ2-5; unclear D gene. Germline CDR1 MGHRA, CDR2 YSYEKL. The ends were cut back, 0 bases at V and 2 bases at J, with 7 bases in the middle. The CDR3 runs to 14 residues. The CDR3 loop reads CASSQDPQQETQYF. The CDR3 coding sequence is TGCGCCAGCAGCCAAGATCCCCAGCAAGAGACCCAGTACTTC.

This clone has just one count. The V gene is TRBV6-1, the J gene TRBJ1-1, with D possibly TRBD1 on 5 matching bases. CDR3 length: 13 residues. Germline-derived CDR1 and CDR2 are MNHNS and SASEGT. Deletions cut 6 bases from V and 1 base from J, with 9 bases between. The CDR3 spells CASREGWNTEAFF. Here the CDR3 DNA reads TGTGCCAGCAGGGAGGGGTGGAACACTGAAGCTTTCTTT.

The chain is built from TRBV19 and TRBJ1-1; TRBD1 might be the D (5 bases). Trimming removed 5 bases at V and 0 bases at J, with 16 bases between. Per the germline V gene, CDR1 is LNHDA and CDR2 is SQIVND (reference sequence). The CDR3 length is 16 residues. The CDR3 loop is CASSAATGVVNTEAFF. The CDR3 region has the DNA TGTGCCAGTAGTGCCGCCACAGGAGTGGTGAACACTGAAGCTTTCTTT.